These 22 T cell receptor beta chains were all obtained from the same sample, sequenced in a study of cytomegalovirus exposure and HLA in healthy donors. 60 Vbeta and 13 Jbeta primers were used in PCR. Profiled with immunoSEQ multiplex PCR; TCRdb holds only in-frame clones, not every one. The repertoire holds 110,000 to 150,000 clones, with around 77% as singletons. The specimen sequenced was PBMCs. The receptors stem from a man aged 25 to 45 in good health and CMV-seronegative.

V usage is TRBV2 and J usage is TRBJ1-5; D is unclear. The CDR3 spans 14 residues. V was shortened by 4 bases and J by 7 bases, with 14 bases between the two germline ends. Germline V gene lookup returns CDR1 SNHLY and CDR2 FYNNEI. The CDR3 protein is CASSGGTGMQPQHF. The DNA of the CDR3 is TGTGCCAGCAGTGGTGGAACGGGAATGCAGCCCCAGCATTTT.

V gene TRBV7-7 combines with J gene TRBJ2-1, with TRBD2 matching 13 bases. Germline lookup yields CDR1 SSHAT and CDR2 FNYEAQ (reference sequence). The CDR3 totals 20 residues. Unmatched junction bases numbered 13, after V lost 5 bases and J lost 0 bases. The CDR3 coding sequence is TGTGCCAGCAGCCCAGGGGGACTAGCGGGACCCTTCAGCTCCTACAATGAGCAGTTCTTC. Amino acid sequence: CASSPGGLAGPFSSYNEQFF.

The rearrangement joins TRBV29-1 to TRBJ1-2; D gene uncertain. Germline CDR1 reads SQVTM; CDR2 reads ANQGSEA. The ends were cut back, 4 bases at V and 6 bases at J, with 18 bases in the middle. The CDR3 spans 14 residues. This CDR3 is CSVVFNTKSHGYTF. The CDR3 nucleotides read TGCAGCGTTGTATTTAACACCAAGTCGCATGGCTACACCTTC.

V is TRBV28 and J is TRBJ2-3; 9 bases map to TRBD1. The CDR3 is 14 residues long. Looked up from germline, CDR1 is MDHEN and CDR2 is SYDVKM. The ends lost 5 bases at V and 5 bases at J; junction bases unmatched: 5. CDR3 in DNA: TGTGCCAGCAGTCCCCGGACAGGGGTAGATACGCAGTATTTT. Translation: CASSPRTGVDTQYF.

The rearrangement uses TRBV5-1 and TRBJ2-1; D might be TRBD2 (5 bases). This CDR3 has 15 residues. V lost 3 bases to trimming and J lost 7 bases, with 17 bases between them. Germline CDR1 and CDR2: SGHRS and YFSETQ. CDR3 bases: TGCGCCAGCAGCTCTCTAGCCCCCGATGGAAATGAGCAGTTCTTC. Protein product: CASSSLAPDGNEQFF. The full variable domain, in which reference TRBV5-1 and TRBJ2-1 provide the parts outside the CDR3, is KAGVTQTPRYLIKTRGQQVTLSCSPISGHRSVSWYQQTPGQGLQFLFEYFSETQRNKGNFPGRFSGRQFSNSRSEMNVSTLELGDSALYLCASSSLAPDGNEQFFGPGTRLTVL.

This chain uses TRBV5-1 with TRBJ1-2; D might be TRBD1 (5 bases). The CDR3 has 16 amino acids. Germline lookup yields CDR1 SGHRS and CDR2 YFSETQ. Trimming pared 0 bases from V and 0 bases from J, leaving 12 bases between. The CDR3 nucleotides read TGCGCCAGCAGCTTGGCCTTGACAGAACCTAACTATGGCTACACCTTC. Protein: CASSLALTEPNYGYTF.

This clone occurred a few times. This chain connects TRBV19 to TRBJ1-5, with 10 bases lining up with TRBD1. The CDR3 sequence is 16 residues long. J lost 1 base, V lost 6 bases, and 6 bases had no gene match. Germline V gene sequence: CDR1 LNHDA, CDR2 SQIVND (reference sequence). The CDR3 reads CASSGTGVGSNQPQHF. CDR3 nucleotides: TGTGCCAGTAGCGGGACAGGGGTGGGGAGCAATCAGCCCCAGCATTTT. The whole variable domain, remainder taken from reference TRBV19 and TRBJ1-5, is DGGITQSPKYLFRKEGQNVTLSCEQNLNHDAMYWYRQDPGQGLRLIYYSQIVNDFQKGDIAEGYSVSREKKESFPLTVTSAQKNPTAFYLCASSGTGVGSNQPQHFGDGTRLSIL.

The DNA of the CDR3 is TGTGCCAGCAGTTTCGGCGGGGAGCCGGGGTGGACCCAGTACTTC. Protein sequence: CASSFGGEPGWTQYF. The chain uses TRBV28 and TRBJ2-5; a weak D match, TRBD2 (6 bases). V was cut by 3 bases and J by 7 bases, with 18 bases left in between. The CDR3 length is 15 residues. Germline assignment: CDR1 MDHEN and CDR2 SYDVKM. Drawing the rest from reference TRBV28 and TRBJ2-5, the complete variable domain is DVKVTQSSRYLVKRTGEKVFLECVQDMDHENMFWYRQDPGLGLRLIYFSYDVKMKEKGDIPEGYSVSREKKERFSLILESASTNQTSMYLCASSFGGEPGWTQYFGPGTRLLVL.

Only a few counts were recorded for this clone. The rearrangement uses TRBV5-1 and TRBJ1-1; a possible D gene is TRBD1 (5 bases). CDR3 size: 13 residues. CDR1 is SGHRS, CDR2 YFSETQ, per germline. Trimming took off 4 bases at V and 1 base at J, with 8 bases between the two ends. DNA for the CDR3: TGCGCCAGCAGCATCGACAGGAACACTGAAGCTTTCTTT. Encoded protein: CASSIDRNTEAFF. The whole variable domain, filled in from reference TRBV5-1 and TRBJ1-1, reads KAGVTQTPRYLIKTRGQQVTLSCSPISGHRSVSWYQQTPGQGLQFLFEYFSETQRNKGNFPGRFSGRQFSNSRSEMNVSTLELGDSALYLCASSIDRNTEAFFGQGTRLTVV.

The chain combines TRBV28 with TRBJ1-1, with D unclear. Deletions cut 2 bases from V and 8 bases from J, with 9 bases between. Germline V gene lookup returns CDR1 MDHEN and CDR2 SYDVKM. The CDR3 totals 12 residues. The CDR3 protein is CASSLRSYEAFF. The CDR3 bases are TGTGCCAGCAGTTTACGGTCATACGAAGCTTTCTTT.

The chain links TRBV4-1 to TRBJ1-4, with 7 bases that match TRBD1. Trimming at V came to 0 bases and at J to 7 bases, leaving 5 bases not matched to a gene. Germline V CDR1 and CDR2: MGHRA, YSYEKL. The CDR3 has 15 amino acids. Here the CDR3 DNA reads TGCGCCAGCAGCCAAGATTTGGGACAGTTTGAAAAACTGTTTTTT. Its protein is CASSQDLGQFEKLFF.

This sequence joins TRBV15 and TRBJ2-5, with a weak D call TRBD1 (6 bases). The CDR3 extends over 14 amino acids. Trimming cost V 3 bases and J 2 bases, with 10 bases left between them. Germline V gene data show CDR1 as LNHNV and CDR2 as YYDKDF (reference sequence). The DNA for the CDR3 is TGTGCCACCAGCAGGGGCAGGGGACAAGAGACCCAGTACTTC. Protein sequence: CATSRGRGQETQYF.

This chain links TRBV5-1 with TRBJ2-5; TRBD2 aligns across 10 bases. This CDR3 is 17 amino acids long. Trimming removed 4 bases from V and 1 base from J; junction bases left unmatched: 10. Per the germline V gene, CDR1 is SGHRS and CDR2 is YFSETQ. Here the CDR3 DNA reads TGCGCCAGCAGCCTACGCGGGGCTAGCGGGGGCCAAGAGACCCAGTACTTC. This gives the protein CASSLRGASGGQETQYF.

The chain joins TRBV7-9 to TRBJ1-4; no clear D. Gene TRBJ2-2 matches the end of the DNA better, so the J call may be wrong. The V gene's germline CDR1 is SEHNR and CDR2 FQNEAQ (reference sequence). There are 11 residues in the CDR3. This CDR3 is CASSLRGELFF. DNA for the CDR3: TGTGCCAGCAGCTTGCGGGGGGAGCTGTTTTTT.

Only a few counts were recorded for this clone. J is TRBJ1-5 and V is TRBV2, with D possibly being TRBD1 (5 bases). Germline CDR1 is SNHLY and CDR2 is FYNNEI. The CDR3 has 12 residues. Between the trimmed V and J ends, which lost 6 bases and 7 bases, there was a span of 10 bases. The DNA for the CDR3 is TGTGCCAGCAGAAGGGGTGGCCAGCCCCAGCATTTT. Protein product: CASRRGGQPQHF.

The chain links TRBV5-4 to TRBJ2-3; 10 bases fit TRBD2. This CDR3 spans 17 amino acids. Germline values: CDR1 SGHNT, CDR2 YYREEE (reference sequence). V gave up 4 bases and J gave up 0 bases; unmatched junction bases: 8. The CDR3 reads CASSKKLAGKSTDTQYF. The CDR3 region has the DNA TGTGCCAGCAGCAAAAAACTAGCGGGGAAGAGCACAGATACGCAGTATTTT.

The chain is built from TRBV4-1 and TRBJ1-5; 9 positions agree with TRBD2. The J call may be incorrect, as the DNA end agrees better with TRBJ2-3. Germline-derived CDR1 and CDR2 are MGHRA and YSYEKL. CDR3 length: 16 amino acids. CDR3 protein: CASSQGGRGSNQPQYF. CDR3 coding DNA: TGCGCCAGCAGCCAAGGCGGGAGGGGTAGCAATCAGCCCCAGTATTTT.

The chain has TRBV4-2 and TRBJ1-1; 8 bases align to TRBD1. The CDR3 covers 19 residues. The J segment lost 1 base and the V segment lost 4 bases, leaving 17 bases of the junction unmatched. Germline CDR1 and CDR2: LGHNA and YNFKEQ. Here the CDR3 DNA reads TGTGCCAGCAGCCGAAAGACTCGGACAGGGCGGGGGCAGAACACTGAAGCTTTCTTT. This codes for CASSRKTRTGRGQNTEAFF.

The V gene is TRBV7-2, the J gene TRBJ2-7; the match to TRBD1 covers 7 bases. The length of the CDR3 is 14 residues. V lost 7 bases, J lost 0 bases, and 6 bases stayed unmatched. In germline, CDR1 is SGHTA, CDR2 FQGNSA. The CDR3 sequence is CASNPTGTSYEQYF. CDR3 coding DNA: TGTGCCAGCAACCCGACAGGGACCTCCTACGAGCAGTACTTC.

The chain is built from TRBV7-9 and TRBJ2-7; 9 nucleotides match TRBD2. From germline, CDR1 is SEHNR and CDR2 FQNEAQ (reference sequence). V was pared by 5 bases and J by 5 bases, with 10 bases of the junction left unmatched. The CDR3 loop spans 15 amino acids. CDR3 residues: CASSLRGGREDEQYF. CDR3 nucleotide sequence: TGTGCCAGCAGCCTCAGGGGCGGGAGGGAGGACGAGCAGTACTTC.

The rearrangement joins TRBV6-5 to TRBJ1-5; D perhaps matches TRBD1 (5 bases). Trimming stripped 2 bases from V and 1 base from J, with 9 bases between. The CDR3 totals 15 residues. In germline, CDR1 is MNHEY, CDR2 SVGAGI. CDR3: CASSYGQGSNQPQHF. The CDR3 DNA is TGTGCCAGCAGTTACGGGCAGGGAAGCAATCAGCCCCAGCATTTT.

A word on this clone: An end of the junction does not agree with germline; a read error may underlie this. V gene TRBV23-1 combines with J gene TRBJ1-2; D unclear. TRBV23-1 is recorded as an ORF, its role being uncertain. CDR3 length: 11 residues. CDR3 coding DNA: TGCGCCAGCAGGCCGAGAGAAGACTACCCCTTC. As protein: CASRPREDYPF.